A selection of T cell receptor beta chains follows, all from one sample in a study of radiotherapy plus CTLA-4 blockade in lung cancer. Profiling relied on immunoSEQ multiplex PCR, and the TCRdb table lists in-frame clones only, not all of them. The sample shows 95,000 to 150,000 clones, around 90% of them seen only once. The sequencing here drew on peripheral blood, taken from a patient treated with radiotherapy plus ipilimumab. These receptors were obtained from a human donor with non-small cell lung cancer that progressed on radiotherapy plus ipilimumab. The CDR3 runs from the conserved cysteine through the conserved F or W. D genes are given only for firm matches. Size is omitted from some rows. Given values are once, few, many or a class for expanded clones.

D gene: TRBD1; J gene: TRBJ2-1; clone size: -; V gene: TRBV19; CDR3 DNA: TGTGCCAGTCGTAGGACAGGGGGCGGCGGGAGCTCCTACAATGAGCAGTTCTTC; CDR3 protein: CASRRTGGGGSSYNEQFF
D gene: -; J gene: TRBJ1-2; clone size: -; V gene: TRBV14; CDR3 DNA: TGTGCCAGCAGCCAAGAAGAGGGATATGGCTACACCTTC; CDR3 protein: CASSQEEGYGYTF
D gene: -; J gene: TRBJ1-1; clone size: -; V gene: TRBV30; CDR3 DNA: TGTGCCTGGGTTCGCCGCTCCCGGCAGAACACTGAAGCTTTCTTT; CDR3 protein: CAWVRRSRQNTEAFF
D gene: TRBD2; J gene: TRBJ2-7; clone size: once; V gene: TRBV7-9; CDR3 DNA: TGTGCCAGCAGCTTAACTAGCGGGAGTGGCTACGAGCAGTACTTC; CDR3 protein: CASSLTSGSGYEQYF
D gene: TRBD2; J gene: TRBJ2-2; clone size: -; V gene: TRBV7-6; CDR3 DNA: TGTGCCAGCAGCCTATTAGCGGGAGTCGCGAACACCGGGGAGCTGTTTTTT; CDR3 protein: CASSLLAGVANTGELFF
D gene: -; J gene: TRBJ2-1; clone size: -; V gene: TRBV5-4; CDR3 DNA: TGTGCCAGCAGGAAGGACTTACAGGGAAAGGACAATGAGCAGTTCTTC; CDR3 protein: CASRKDLQGKDNEQFF
D gene: -; J gene: TRBJ2-1; clone size: -; V gene: TRBV6-5; CDR3 DNA: TGTGCCAGCAGTCTGGGTAAGTTCTTC; CDR3 protein: CASSLGKFF
D gene: -; J gene: TRBJ1-1; clone size: -; V gene: TRBV9; CDR3 DNA: TGTGCCAGCAGCGGAACCCAGGGCCCCACTGAAGCTTTCTTT; CDR3 protein: CASSGTQGPTEAFF
D gene: -; J gene: TRBJ2-1; clone size: -; V gene: TRBV18; CDR3 DNA: TGTGCCAGCTCACCTATGGGGGGCATGGTTGAGCAGTTCTTC; CDR3 protein: CASSPMGGMVEQFF
D gene: TRBD1; J gene: TRBJ2-7; clone size: -; V gene: TRBV27; CDR3 DNA: TGTGCCAGCAGTTTATCAAGGGACAGGGCCTACGAGCAGTACTTC; CDR3 protein: CASSLSRDRAYEQYF
D gene: TRBD1; J gene: TRBJ2-7; clone size: -; V gene: TRBV6-6; CDR3 DNA: TGTGCCAGCAGCACCCCAGGGGGCTACGAGCAGTACTTC; CDR3 protein: CASSTPGGYEQYF
D gene: -; J gene: TRBJ1-2; clone size: -; V gene: TRBV5-4; CDR3 DNA: TGTGCCAGCAGCCCGACGGGCCGACTCGGCGGTGGCTACACCTTC; CDR3 protein: CASSPTGRLGGGYTF
D gene: TRBD2; J gene: TRBJ2-1; clone size: -; V gene: TRBV7-6; CDR3 DNA: TGTGCCAGCAGGGGGCGGGAGGGTTTCAATGAGCAGTTCTTC; CDR3 protein: CASRGREGFNEQFF
D gene: -; J gene: TRBJ2-7; clone size: -; V gene: TRBV7-9; CDR3 DNA: TGTGCCAGCAGCTTGGGGGTGGGCGAGCAGTACTTC; CDR3 protein: CASSLGVGEQYF
D gene: -; J gene: TRBJ2-5; clone size: -; V gene: TRBV10-3; CDR3 DNA: TGTGCCTCTCGCCGGGACTTTGAAGGGGAGACCCAGTACTTC; CDR3 protein: CASRRDFEGETQYF
D gene: TRBD1; J gene: TRBJ2-7; clone size: -; V gene: TRBV29-1; CDR3 DNA: TGCAGCGTCGAGGGACAGGCTACCTACGAGCAGTACTTC; CDR3 protein: CSVEGQATYEQYF
D gene: TRBD2; J gene: TRBJ2-7; clone size: -; V gene: TRBV19; CDR3 DNA: TGTGCCAGTAGTTCGGTAGCGGGAGCGTCCTACGAGCAGTACTTC; CDR3 protein: CASSSVAGASYEQYF
D gene: -; J gene: TRBJ2-1; clone size: -; V gene: TRBV20-1; CDR3 DNA: TGCAGTGCTAGAGTCCCGACCGAGTTCTTC; CDR3 protein: CSARVPTEFF
D gene: -; J gene: TRBJ1-1; clone size: -; V gene: TRBV6-5; CDR3 DNA: TGTGCCAGCAGTTTCAGCGGCCTAGGGGGCACTGAAGCTTTCTTT; CDR3 protein: CASSFSGLGGTEAFF
D gene: -; J gene: TRBJ2-7; clone size: -; V gene: TRBV5-1; CDR3 DNA: TGCGCCAGCAGCTTGAAAGGGTTCGAAGGCTACGAGCAGTACTTC; CDR3 protein: CASSLKGFEGYEQYF
D gene: -; J gene: TRBJ2-7; clone size: -; V gene: TRBV27; CDR3 DNA: TGTGCCAGCAGTTTACGGGGATCCCCATCCTACGAGCAGTACTTC; CDR3 protein: CASSLRGSPSYEQYF
D gene: -; J gene: TRBJ1-4; clone size: -; V gene: TRBV5-1; CDR3 DNA: TGCGCCAGCAGCTCGTGGACAGCTTCAACTAATGAAAAACTGTTTTTT; CDR3 protein: CASSSWTASTNEKLFF
D gene: -; J gene: TRBJ2-7; clone size: -; V gene: TRBV18; CDR3 DNA: TGTGCCAGCTCACCAAAGGAAGACGAGCAGTACTTC; CDR3 protein: CASSPKEDEQYF
D gene: TRBD2; J gene: TRBJ2-7; clone size: -; V gene: TRBV10-2; CDR3 DNA: TGCGCCAGCAGCACGGTACCCGGGGAGGGAGGGGCCTACGAGCAGTACTTC; CDR3 protein: CASSTVPGEGGAYEQYF
D gene: -; J gene: TRBJ1-5; clone size: -; V gene: TRBV20-1; CDR3 DNA: TGCAGTGCTAGAGCGGGGGAGCCCCAGCATTTT; CDR3 protein: CSARAGEPQHF
D gene: -; J gene: TRBJ2-1; clone size: -; V gene: TRBV6-5; CDR3 DNA: TGTGCCAGCAGTTACTCGACTGGCAATTTGGATGAGCAGTTCTTC; CDR3 protein: CASSYSTGNLDEQFF
D gene: -; J gene: TRBJ2-7; clone size: -; V gene: TRBV7-2; CDR3 DNA: TGTGCCAGCAGCCAGCACGGTAGGCCCCCCTACGAGCAGTACTTC; CDR3 protein: CASSQHGRPPYEQYF
D gene: TRBD1; J gene: TRBJ2-3; clone size: -; V gene: TRBV6-5; CDR3 DNA: TGTGCCAGCAGTCGGGACAGGGGGACAGATACGCAGTATTTT; CDR3 protein: CASSRDRGTDTQYF
D gene: -; J gene: TRBJ1-1; clone size: -; V gene: TRBV5-1; CDR3 DNA: TGCGCCAGCAGCTTGGGGGCAGGGGTGACTGAAGCTTTCTTT; CDR3 protein: CASSLGAGVTEAFF
D gene: -; J gene: TRBJ2-5; clone size: -; V gene: TRBV6-5; CDR3 DNA: TGTGCCAGCAGTTATATGAAGACCCAGTACTTC; CDR3 protein: CASSYMKTQYF
D gene: -; J gene: TRBJ2-7; clone size: -; V gene: TRBV5-1; CDR3 DNA: TGCGCCAGCAGCCCCCGTGGGGGGTCCGAGCAGTACTTC; CDR3 protein: CASSPRGGSEQYF
D gene: -; J gene: TRBJ1-1; clone size: -; V gene: TRBV11-2; CDR3 DNA: TGTGCCAGCAGCCCCTGGCGGGCGGAGCCCACTGAAGCTTTCTTT; CDR3 protein: CASSPWRAEPTEAFF
D gene: TRBD1; J gene: TRBJ2-7; clone size: few; V gene: TRBV7-2; CDR3 DNA: TGTGCCAGCGGTGTAGGGGGCTTCTACGAGCAGTACTTC; CDR3 protein: CASGVGGFYEQYF
D gene: TRBD2; J gene: TRBJ2-1; clone size: once; V gene: TRBV29-1; CDR3 DNA: TGCAGCGTTCTCCGGACTAGCGGAAACAATGAGCAGTTCTTC; CDR3 protein: CSVLRTSGNNEQFF
D gene: TRBD1; J gene: TRBJ1-2; clone size: -; V gene: TRBV2; CDR3 DNA: TGTGCCAGCCGGGACAGGGGCCCCTATGGCTACACCTTC; CDR3 protein: CASRDRGPYGYTF
D gene: -; J gene: TRBJ2-7; clone size: -; V gene: TRBV5-1; CDR3 DNA: TGCGCCAGCAGCTTGCTACCCCGGTCCTCCAACGAGCAGTACTTC; CDR3 protein: CASSLLPRSSNEQYF
D gene: TRBD1; J gene: TRBJ1-2; clone size: -; V gene: TRBV5-6; CDR3 DNA: TGTGCCAGCAGCTCCAGGGGGCGCGTCTATGGCTACACCTTC; CDR3 protein: CASSSRGRVYGYTF
D gene: -; J gene: TRBJ2-1; clone size: -; V gene: TRBV7-2; CDR3 DNA: TGTGCCAGCAGCCCGCAGGGTGCGGACAATGAGCAGTTCTTC; CDR3 protein: CASSPQGADNEQFF